These 28 T cell receptor beta chains originate from one sample sequenced in a study of shared clonotypes between healthy human individuals. Profiled with immunoSEQ multiplex PCR; TCRdb holds only in-frame clones, not every one. The profile covers a few hundred thousand clones, with around 78% appearing a single time and approximately 12% taken by the ten largest. Sequenced sample: PBMCs. Receptors originate from a middle-aged woman in good health. Some clones in this sample may be carry-over from other donors' samples.

The rearrangement uses TRBV28 and TRBJ2-1, with TRBD1 identical over 8 bases. The ends lost 5 bases at V and 4 bases at J; junction bases unmatched: 4. CDR3 length: 14 amino acids. The germline V gene encodes CDR1 MDHEN and CDR2 SYDVKM. DNA for the CDR3: TGTGCCAGCAGTCAGGGGGCGCGATACAATGAGCAGTTCTTC. This codes for CASSQGARYNEQFF.

Details on this clone: Other DNA sequences in the same sample also yield this CDR3. The rearrangement joins TRBV10-3 to TRBJ2-3; 14 bases are shared with TRBD2. V dropped 0 bases and J dropped 1; count of bases not matched to a gene: 9. The CDR3 is 20 amino acids. Germline assignment: CDR1 ENHRY and CDR2 SYGVKD. In DNA, the CDR3 is TGTGCCATCAGTGAGTCAAGCAGGGGACTAGCGGGAGTGGGCACAGATACGCAGTATTTT. Amino acids: CAISESSRGLAGVGTDTQYF.

The chain has TRBV7-3 and TRBJ2-1; unclear D gene. The germline V gene encodes CDR1 SGHTA and CDR2 FQGTGA. The CDR3 loop spans 14 amino acids. Trimming removed 0 bases at V and 9 bases at J, with 12 bases between. As DNA, the CDR3 is TGTGCCAGCAGCTTAACGGGGTCGGTAGCTGAGCAGTTCTTC. This translates into CASSLTGSVAEQFF.

Comment on this clone: With only one base between it and a far larger clone, this is likely a read error. This specimen includes other DNA sequences encoding the same CDR3. The chain joins TRBV25-1 to TRBJ1-1; possible D gene TRBD1, 6 bases. This CDR3 spans 14 amino acids. The V gene's germline CDR1 is MGHDK and CDR2 SYGVNS. CDR3 loop: CASSERGWGTEAFF. The CDR3 DNA reads TGCGCCAGCAGTGAAAGGGGGTGGGGCACTGAAGCTTTCTTT. The whole variable domain, filled in from reference TRBV25-1 and TRBJ1-1, reads EADIYQTPRYLVIGTGKKITLECSQTMGHDKMYWYQQDPGMELHLIHYSYGVNSTEKGDLSSESTVSRIRTEHFPLTLESARPSHTSQYLCASSERGWGTEAFFGQGTRLTVV.

This clone was observed once. This sample includes further DNA sequences coding for the same CDR3. The rearrangement joins TRBV5-1 to TRBJ2-5, with D unclear. V was clipped by 0 bases and J by 0 bases, with 3 bases between them. The CDR3 loop spans 13 amino acids. Germline V lookup: CDR1 SGHRS, CDR2 YFSETQ. This CDR3 reads CASSLGYQETQYF. As DNA, the CDR3 is TGCGCCAGCAGCTTGGGGTACCAAGAGACCCAGTACTTC.

The chain links TRBV6-1 to TRBJ2-5; D might be TRBD1 or TRBD2, each matching 5 bases. Germline assignment: CDR1 MNHNS and CDR2 SASEGT. The CDR3 is made up of 14 amino acids. The V gene lost 6 bases and the J gene lost 3 bases, with 14 bases spanning the gap. The CDR3 here is CASSPSEGKETQYF. CDR3 nucleotides: TGTGCCAGCAGCCCAAGTGAGGGGAAAGAGACCCAGTACTTC.

This clone appeared a single time. The chain joins TRBV2 to TRBJ2-1, with no clear D. In germline, CDR1 is SNHLY, CDR2 FYNNEI. This CDR3 spans 14 amino acids. The ends were cut back, 4 bases at V and 3 bases at J, with 10 bases in the middle. The CDR3 nucleotides are TGTGCCAGCAGTGGGGCCAGGAGCTACAATGAGCAGTTCTTC. It encodes CASSGARSYNEQFF.

V usage is TRBV28 and J usage is TRBJ1-2; D perhaps matches TRBD1 (5 bases). The V gene's germline CDR1 is MDHEN and CDR2 SYDVKM. V lost 8 bases to trimming and J lost 5 bases, with 6 bases between them. CDR3 length: 10 residues. As DNA, the CDR3 is TGTGCCAGCCAGGGATATGGCTACACCTTC. It encodes CASQGYGYTF.

The chain links TRBV30 to TRBJ1-3; D call uncertain. Germline loops: CDR1 GTSNPN, CDR2 SVGIG (reference sequence). This CDR3 spans 12 amino acids. V lost 7 bases and J lost 1, with 8 bases in between. CDR3 coding DNA: TGTGCCTTAAGTGGTTCTGGAAACACCATATATTTT. It specifies CALSGSGNTIYF.

The chain employs TRBV21-1 and TRBJ2-7; TRBD2 is the table's D call and was not checked against the DNA. TRBV21-1 is a pseudogene. The CDR3 loop spans 19 amino acids. The CDR3 nucleotides are TGTGCCAGCAGCAAGCCCCAGGTCAACAAGCGGGAGAGATCCTACGAGCAGTACTTC. Translating gives CASSKPQVNKRERSYEQYF.

V gene TRBV2 combines with J gene TRBJ1-2; D unclear. The CDR3 is made up of 14 amino acids. Trimming took 0 bases from V and 4 from J, leaving 9 bases between them. Germline CDR1 and CDR2: SNHLY and FYNNEI. The CDR3 protein is CASSEAATIYGYTF. In DNA, the CDR3 is TGTGCCAGCAGTGAAGCGGCCACTATCTATGGCTACACCTTC.

This clone appeared many times. CDR3 nucleotide sequence: TGTGCCAGCAGCTTAGGGGGGGGCGGAGGCTACGAGCAGTACTTC. It specifies CASSLGGGGGYEQYF. The chain couples TRBV7-2 to TRBJ2-7; D is perhaps TRBD2 (7 bases). Trimming left V 1 base short and J 3 bases short, with 13 bases between. CDR1 is SGHTA and CDR2 is FQGNSA in the germline V gene. The CDR3 length is 15 residues.

Of note for this clone: Other DNA sequences from this sample encode an identical CDR3 as well. The chain combines TRBV11-3 with TRBJ2-1; D is perhaps TRBD2 (5 bases). Trimming removed 1 base at V and 1 base at J, with 8 bases between. CDR3 length: 15 residues. Germline CDR1 SGHNT, CDR2 YENEEA. CDR3 sequence: CASSLGGPSYNEQFF. Written as DNA, the CDR3 is TGTGCCAGCAGCTTAGGCGGGCCTTCCTACAATGAGCAGTTCTTC.

This clone was recorded a few times. The J gene is TRBJ1-5, the V gene TRBV15; no reliable D call. The CDR3 spans 15 residues. CDR1 and CDR2 (germline): LNHNV, YYDKDF (reference sequence). V was clipped by 3 bases and J by 5 bases, with 14 bases between them. The CDR3 is CATSSIRESYQPQHF. The DNA of the CDR3 is TGTGCCACCAGCAGTATAAGAGAGTCTTATCAGCCCCAGCATTTT.

This chain joins TRBV27 and TRBJ2-7, with TRBD2 identical over 8 bases. This CDR3 spans 15 amino acids. Germline V gene data show CDR1 as MNHEY and CDR2 as SMNVEV (reference sequence). V dropped 5 bases and J dropped 5; count of bases not matched to a gene: 11. CDR3 bases: TGTGCCAGCAGTCCTAGGACTAGCCGCGGGCACGAGCAGTACTTC. Its translation is CASSPRTSRGHEQYF.

Worth noting for this clone: With only one base between it and a far larger clone, this is likely a read error. The rearrangement uses TRBV4-2 and TRBJ2-7; TRBD1 might be the D (6 bases). The CDR3 loop spans 16 amino acids. Germline values: CDR1 LGHNA, CDR2 YNFKEQ. DNA of the CDR3: TGTGCCAGCATCCAAGATGGGGGAGACAGGACCTACGAGCAGTACTTC. Amino acid sequence: CASIQDGGDRTYEQYF.

Concerning this clone: Because the CDR3's place on the DNA is in doubt, the DNA is left out and the CDR3 is given as listed by TCRdb. The same CDR3 also results from other DNA sequences found in this sample. This sequence joins TRBV19 and TRBJ2-2; the table names TRBD2, a call not compared with the DNA. Germline V gene sequence: CDR1 LNHDA, CDR2 SQIVND (reference sequence). With termini counted, the CDR3 has 13 amino acids. The CDR3 loop reads CASTSGDTGELFF.

V is TRBV5-6 and J is TRBJ2-3; D is undetermined. The CDR3 covers 13 residues. V lost 0 bases and J 5 bases, leaving 7 bases between the germline ends. Germline V gene data show CDR1 as SGHDT and CDR2 as YYEEEE. Written as DNA, the CDR3 is TGTGCCAGCAGCTTGGTCGGACGAGATACGCAGTATTTT. It encodes CASSLVGRDTQYF.

The J gene is TRBJ2-3, the V gene TRBV5-6, with TRBD1 matching over 7 bases. The V segment lost 2 bases and the J segment 6 bases; nucleotides outside the gene matches: 9. The length of the CDR3 is 15 residues. Germline V gene data show CDR1 as SGHDT and CDR2 as YYEEEE. The CDR3 bases are TGTGCCAGCAGCTTAAGCGGACAGGCAATGGATACGCAGTATTTT. Its translation is CASSLSGQAMDTQYF. The variable domain in full, completed from reference TRBV5-6 and TRBJ2-3, reads DAGVTQSPTHLIKTRGQQVTLRCSPKSGHDTVSWYQQALGQGPQFIFQYYEEEERQRGNFPDRFSGHQFPNYSSELNVNALLLGDSALYLCASSLSGQAMDTQYFGPGTRLTVL.

The chain employs TRBV15 and TRBJ2-2; no clear D. The CDR3 sequence is 13 residues long. V was clipped by 3 bases and J by 5 bases, with 7 bases between them. Per germline, CDR1 LNHNV and CDR2 YYDKDF (reference sequence). CDR3 bases: TGTGCCACCAGCAGGAGAGTTACCGGGGAGCTGTTTTTT. Translation: CATSRRVTGELFF. The variable domain in full, with the rest retrieved from reference TRBV15 and TRBJ2-2, is DAMVIQNPRYQVTQFGKPVTLSCSQTLNHNVMYWYQQKSSQAPKLLFHYYDKDFNNEADTPDNFQSRRPNTSFCFLDIRSPGLGDTAMYLCATSRRVTGELFFGEGSRLTVL.

The rearrangement joins TRBV11-1 to TRBJ2-1; 7 bases align to TRBD1. The V gene end was trimmed by 5 bases and the J gene end by 4 bases; junction bases not matched to a gene: 8. The germline V gene encodes CDR1 SGHAT and CDR2 FQDESV (reference sequence). The CDR3 length is 15 residues. The CDR3 region is CASSPRDSPYNEQFF. DNA for the CDR3: TGTGCCAGCAGCCCCAGGGACAGCCCGTACAATGAGCAGTTCTTC.

Worth noting for this clone: Being one base from a much bigger clone, this may be a read error. The chain combines TRBV29-1 with TRBJ1-5; D perhaps matches TRBD1 (6 bases). The CDR3 loop spans 14 amino acids. Trimming pared 4 bases from V and 3 bases from J, leaving 13 bases between. CDR1 SQVTM and CDR2 ANQGSEA come from the germline V gene. CDR3 nucleotide sequence: TGCAGCGTTGCAGGGGTAGGCCCCAATCAGCCCCAGCATTTT. Amino acids: CSVAGVGPNQPQHF.

V gene TRBV5-6 combines with J gene TRBJ1-4; possibly TRBD1 for D (6 bases). V was cut by 4 bases and J by 9 bases, with 19 bases left in between. The germline gives CDR1 SGHDT, CDR2 YYEEEE. The CDR3 is 15 amino acids. Here the CDR3 DNA reads TGTGCCAGCAGCGTAACAGGGACGGAAGGGCAAAAACTGTTTTTT. This encodes CASSVTGTEGQKLFF.

The V call is TRBV18, the J call TRBJ2-1, with no clear D. Germline V CDR1 and CDR2: KGHSH, LQKENI. V lost 3 bases and J lost 3, with 9 bases in between. The CDR3 is 14 residues long. The CDR3 bases are TGTGCCAGCTCACCCTTGGACCGCTACAATGAGCAGTTCTTC. It specifies CASSPLDRYNEQFF.

J is TRBJ1-5 and V is TRBV15; D gene ambiguous. The germline CDR1 and CDR2 sequences are LNHNV and YYDKDF (reference sequence). The V gene lost 3 bases and the J gene lost 4 bases, with 7 bases spanning the gap. This CDR3 has 13 amino acids. CDR3 coding DNA: TGTGCCACCAGCAGGCGGAATAATCAGCCCCAGCATTTT. This codes for CATSRRNNQPQHF.

This chain uses TRBV5-5 with TRBJ2-5; 7 nucleotides match TRBD1. The CDR3 extends over 14 amino acids. Germline V lookup: CDR1 SGHKS, CDR2 YYEKEE (reference sequence). Trimming took 0 bases from V and 7 from J; bases not matched to a gene: 6. CDR3 loop: CASSLADRPPTQYF. DNA for the CDR3: TGTGCCAGCAGCTTGGCGGACAGGCCTCCGACCCAGTACTTC.

The genes are TRBV6-6 and TRBJ2-5, with D tentatively TRBD1 (6 bases). CDR1 and CDR2 (germline): MNHNY, SVGAGI (reference sequence). Trimming removed 4 bases at V and 5 bases at J, with 17 bases between. This CDR3 is built from 15 residues. CDR3 bases: TGTGCCAGCAGTTGGGCGGAACAGGGCCGGGAGACCCAGTACTTC. Translation: CASSWAEQGRETQYF.

A single count supports this clone. This rearrangement joins TRBV11-2 to TRBJ2-7; unclear D gene. The CDR3 totals 11 residues. Trimming cost V 5 bases and J 4 bases, with 6 bases left between them. CDR1 is SGHAT and CDR2 is FQNNGV in the germline V gene. The CDR3 protein is CASSQWYEQYF. CDR3 DNA sequence: TGTGCCAGCAGCCAGTGGTACGAGCAGTACTTC.